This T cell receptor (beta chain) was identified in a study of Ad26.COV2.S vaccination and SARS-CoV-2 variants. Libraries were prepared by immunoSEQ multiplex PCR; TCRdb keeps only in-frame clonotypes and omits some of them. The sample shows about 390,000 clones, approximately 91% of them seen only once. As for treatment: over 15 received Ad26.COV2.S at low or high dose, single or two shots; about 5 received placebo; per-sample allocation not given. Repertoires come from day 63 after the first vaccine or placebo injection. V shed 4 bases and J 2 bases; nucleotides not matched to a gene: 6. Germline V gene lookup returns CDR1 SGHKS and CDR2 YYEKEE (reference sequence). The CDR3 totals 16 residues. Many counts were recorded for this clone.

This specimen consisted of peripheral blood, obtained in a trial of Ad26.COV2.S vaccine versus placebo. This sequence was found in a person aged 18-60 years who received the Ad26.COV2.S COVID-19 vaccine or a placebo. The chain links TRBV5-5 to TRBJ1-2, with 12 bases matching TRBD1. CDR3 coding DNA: TGTGCCAGCAGCCCCGGGACAGGGGGCTGGAACTATGGCTACACCTTC. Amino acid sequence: CASSPGTGGWNYGYTF.